The present TCR beta chain was sequenced within a study of graft-versus-host responses after intestinal transplantation. Study details: The study gave all recipients anti-thymocyte globulin induction, then tacrolimus and steroids for about 3 years.

Here immunoSEQ multiplex PCR was the method, and the copy in TCRdb shows in-frame clones only, minus some. The table has fewer than 30,000 clones, about 85% seen once; the top ten hold approximately 10%. Germline-derived CDR1 and CDR2 are MDHEN and SYDVKM. The CDR3 is 14 amino acids. The V gene lost 4 bases and the J gene lost 3 bases, with 13 bases spanning the gap. The material sequenced was PBMCs, taken nearly 470 days after intestinal transplantation. This clonotype originated in a human patient who received an intestinal transplant, so some T cells may come from the graft donor. The chain employs TRBV28 and TRBJ2-7; tentatively, D is TRBD2 (5 bases). Written as DNA, the CDR3 is TGTGCCAGCAGTTCCTGGACTTACCTCTACGAGCAGTACTTC. Protein: CASSSWTYLYEQYF.